The TCR beta chain described here comes from a study of control samples from healthy donors and cancer patients. In this sample, this clone turned up once. Using immunoSEQ multiplex PCR, the repertoire was profiled, and TCRdb retains in-frame clones only, with some absent. The sample shows under 150,000 clones, 85% to 90% of them seen only once. V trimming: 0 bases; J trimming: 8 bases; junction bases outside the gene matches: 4. The CDR3 has 13 residues. Germline assignment: CDR1 SGHRS and CDR2 YFSETQ. This TCR came from a woman in her fifties or sixties with colorectal cancer. Input material: PBMCs. The chain links TRBV5-1 to TRBJ1-2; 7 bases are a match to TRBD1. CDR3 DNA sequence: TGCGCCAGCAGCTTGGGACAGGGTAAAGGCTACACCTTC. Translated, it gives CASSLGQGKGYTF.